Following are 15 T cell receptor beta chains from one sample sequenced in a study of shared clonotypes between healthy human individuals. The protocol was immunoSEQ multiplex PCR, while the TCRdb copy is restricted to in-frame clones and leaves out a portion. Of some 500,000 clones in the sample, around 95% are singletons; the top ten hold about 0.059%. Sequenced: naive CD4+ T cells sorted from blood. Described subset: CD45RA+ positively selected. Source of these receptors: a woman aged 25 to 45 in good health.

The chain carries TRBV7-9 and TRBJ2-1; 14 bases are a match to TRBD2. V lost 5 bases to trimming and J lost 10 bases; unmatched junction nucleotides: 16. There are 18 residues in the CDR3. In germline, CDR1 is SEHNR, CDR2 FQNEAQ (reference sequence). The CDR3, as DNA: TGTGCCAGCAGCCCTTCGGGACTAGCGGGAGCCTCCGTTGGGGAGCAGTTCTTC. Amino acids: CASSPSGLAGASVGEQFF.

The chain combines TRBV19 with TRBJ1-2; no reliable D call. Germline CDR1 and CDR2: LNHDA and SQIVND (reference sequence). The V end lost 3 bases, the J end lost 7 bases, and 15 bases lay between the germline ends. CDR3 length: 14 amino acids. For the CDR3, the DNA is TGTGCCAGTAGTATTGAAAGGAAGGATGCTGGCTACACCTTC. Its protein product is CASSIERKDAGYTF. Variable domain in full (rest from reference TRBV19 and TRBJ1-2): DGGITQSPKYLFRKEGQNVTLSCEQNLNHDAMYWYRQDPGQGLRLIYYSQIVNDFQKGDIAEGYSVSREKKESFPLTVTSAQKNPTAFYLCASSIERKDAGYTFGSGTRLTVV.

The genes are TRBV6-5 and TRBJ1-5; D ambiguous. The CDR3 consists of 15 residues. Germline V gene lookup returns CDR1 MNHEY and CDR2 SVGAGI. With 5 bases removed from V and 0 bases from J, the gap between germline ends came to 11 bases. CDR3 region: CASSREKDSNQPQHF. The CDR3 nucleotides read TGTGCCAGCAGTCGAGAGAAGGATAGCAATCAGCCCCAGCATTTT.

The chain uses TRBV6-6 and TRBJ1-1; D remains unclear. The length of the CDR3 is 14 residues. Between the trimmed V and J ends, which lost 2 bases and 1 base, there was a span of 8 bases. Germline V CDR1 and CDR2: MNHNY, SVGAGI (reference sequence). The CDR3 reads CASSYVGGNTEAFF. CDR3 coding DNA: TGTGCCAGCAGTTACGTGGGCGGGAACACTGAAGCTTTCTTT.

This chain connects TRBV5-1 to TRBJ1-2, with D possibly TRBD1 on 6 matching bases. In germline, CDR1 is SGHRS, CDR2 YFSETQ. Deletions cut 2 bases from V and 5 bases from J, with 19 bases between. CDR3 length: 16 residues. The CDR3 here is CASSFATGTYRYGYTF. In DNA, the CDR3 is TGCGCCAGCAGCTTCGCTACAGGGACCTATAGGTATGGCTACACCTTC.

V gene TRBV6-1 combines with J gene TRBJ2-7, with D possibly being TRBD1 (5 bases). The V gene's germline CDR1 is MNHNS and CDR2 SASEGT. The length of the CDR3 is 15 residues. V lost 3 bases, J lost 0 bases, and 12 bases lay in between. The CDR3 DNA follows: TGTGCCAGCAGTGATCAGGGCCCCCCCTCCTACGAGCAGTACTTC. This encodes CASSDQGPPSYEQYF.

This clone was recorded a few times. V usage is TRBV18 and J usage is TRBJ2-7, with 9 nucleotides matching TRBD1. Germline V gene lookup returns CDR1 KGHSH and CDR2 LQKENI. The CDR3 has 15 residues. With 0 bases clipped from V and 2 bases from J, the junction kept 2 bases outside the gene matches. For the CDR3, the DNA is TGTGCCAGCTCACCACCGGGACAGGGTCCCTACGAGCAGTACTTC. Protein product: CASSPPGQGPYEQYF.

CDR3 amino acids: CASSQTGEGVYEQYF. The CDR3 DNA follows: TGTGCCAGCAGCCAGACAGGTGAAGGGGTCTACGAGCAGTACTTC. The J gene is TRBJ2-7, the V gene TRBV14, with D maybe TRBD1 (6 bases). CDR1 is SGHDN and CDR2 is FVKESK in the germline V gene. CDR3 length: 15 amino acids. With 3 bases removed from V and 3 bases from J, the gap between germline ends came to 15 bases.

The sample holds one count of this clone. This chain joins TRBV6-4 and TRBJ2-5; D not resolved. The CDR3 totals 14 residues. With 7 bases removed from V and 5 bases from J, the gap between germline ends came to 17 bases. Germline V gene sequence: CDR1 MRHNA, CDR2 SNTAGT. The CDR3 nucleotides read TGTGCCAGCACGCACTTACTGCAGAAGGAGACCCAGTACTTC. It translates to CASTHLLQKETQYF.

The chain uses TRBV7-2 and TRBJ2-5; the D is unclear. V was pared by 6 bases and J by 1 base, with 9 bases between. The CDR3 length is 13 residues. Germline CDR1 and CDR2: SGHTA and FQGNSA. The CDR3 coding sequence is TGTGCCAGCAGAATAGATAGCCAAGAGACCCAGTACTTC. This gives the protein CASRIDSQETQYF. Variable domain in full (rest from reference TRBV7-2 and TRBJ2-5): GAGVSQSPSNKVTEKGKDVELRCDPISGHTALYWYRQSLGQGLEFLIYFQGNSAPDKSGLPSDRFSAERTGGSVSTLTIQRTQQEDSAVYLCASRIDSQETQYFGPGTRLLVL.

The gene calls are TRBV27 and TRBJ2-3, with no clear D. V was cut by 3 bases and J by 3 bases, with 10 bases left in between. The CDR3 covers 14 residues. Germline CDR1 and CDR2: MNHEY and SMNVEV (reference sequence). In DNA, the CDR3 is TGTGCCAGCAGTTTGGGTCTCAAAACAGATACGCAGTATTTT. Protein sequence: CASSLGLKTDTQYF.

V is TRBV6-1 and J is TRBJ2-5; D gene unclear. The germline gives CDR1 MNHNS, CDR2 SASEGT. This CDR3 has 14 amino acids. The V and J ends lost 2 bases and 7 bases respectively, with 14 bases between them. CDR3 sequence (DNA): TGTGCCAGCAGTGAACAGGAACTATCGGGGACCCAGTACTTC. It is translated as CASSEQELSGTQYF.

The genes are TRBV7-6 and TRBJ2-1, with no clear D. V lost 4 bases, J lost 6 bases, and 16 bases lay in between. CDR1 and CDR2 (germline): SGHVS, FNYEAQ. This CDR3 region has 15 residues. CDR3 coding DNA: TGTGCCAGCAGCTACGATCATAGAGTGGGCAATGAGCAGTTCTTC. Its translation is CASSYDHRVGNEQFF.

The genes are TRBV28 and TRBJ1-1; no clear D gene. Trimming removed 8 bases at V and 1 base at J, with 5 bases between. Germline CDR1 MDHEN, CDR2 SYDVKM. This CDR3 region has 11 residues. CDR3 in amino acids: CASYSNTEAFF. The DNA of the CDR3 is TGTGCCAGCTATTCGAACACTGAAGCTTTCTTT.

The chain has TRBV5-1 and TRBJ1-1; 8 bases match TRBD1. In germline, CDR1 is SGHRS, CDR2 YFSETQ. The CDR3 loop spans 13 amino acids. The J segment lost 10 bases and the V segment lost 4 bases, leaving 9 bases of the junction unmatched. CDR3 sequence (DNA): TGCGCCAGCAGCCCGCAGGGGGCGCAGGGAGCTTTCTTT. Translated, it gives CASSPQGAQGAFF. The full variable domain, in which reference TRBV5-1 and TRBJ1-1 provide the parts outside the CDR3, is KAGVTQTPRYLIKTRGQQVTLSCSPISGHRSVSWYQQTPGQGLQFLFEYFSETQRNKGNFPGRFSGRQFSNSRSEMNVSTLELGDSALYLCASSPQGAQGAFFGQGTRLTVV.